Included here is one T cell receptor (beta chain) sequence, with context. Germline assignment: CDR1 SGHNT and CDR2 YYREEE (reference sequence). The J segment lost 6 bases and the V segment lost 0 bases, leaving 8 bases of the junction unmatched. The CDR3 consists of 15 residues. This sample was included in a study of blood T cell repertoires in COVID-19. Here immunoSEQ multiplex PCR was the method, and the copy in TCRdb shows in-frame clones only, minus some. Among 150,000 to 200,000 clones, about 84% were seen once, and the ten largest hold over 5%. The TCR comes from a woman in her twenties or thirties with acute or convalescent COVID-19. The sequenced material came from peripheral blood. V is TRBV5-4 and J is TRBJ2-7, with 8 bases fitting TRBD2. The DNA of the CDR3 is TGTGCCAGCAGCTTGGTGGGGACTAGGTCTGCCGAGCAGTACTTC. Translation gives CASSLVGTRSAEQYF.